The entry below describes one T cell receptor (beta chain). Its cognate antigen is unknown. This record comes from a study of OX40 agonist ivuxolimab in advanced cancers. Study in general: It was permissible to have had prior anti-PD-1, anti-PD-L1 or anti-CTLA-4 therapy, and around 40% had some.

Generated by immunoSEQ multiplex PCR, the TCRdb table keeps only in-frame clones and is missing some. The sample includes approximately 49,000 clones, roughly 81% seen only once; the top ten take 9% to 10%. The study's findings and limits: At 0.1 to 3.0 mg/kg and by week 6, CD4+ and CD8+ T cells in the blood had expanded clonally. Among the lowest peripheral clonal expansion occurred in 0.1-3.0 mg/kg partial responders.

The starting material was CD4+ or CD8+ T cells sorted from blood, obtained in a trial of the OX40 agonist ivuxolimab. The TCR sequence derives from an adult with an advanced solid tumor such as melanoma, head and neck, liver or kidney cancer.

The CDR3 sequence: CASSLSPSLYGYTF. The CDR3 DNA reads TGTGCCAGCAGTTTAAGTCCCAGCCTCTATGGCTACACCTTC. V gene TRBV28 combines with J gene TRBJ1-2, with D hard to call. V shed 2 bases and J shed 4 bases, with 11 bases lying between them. CDR1 and CDR2 (germline): MDHEN, SYDVKM. This CDR3 comprises 14 residues.